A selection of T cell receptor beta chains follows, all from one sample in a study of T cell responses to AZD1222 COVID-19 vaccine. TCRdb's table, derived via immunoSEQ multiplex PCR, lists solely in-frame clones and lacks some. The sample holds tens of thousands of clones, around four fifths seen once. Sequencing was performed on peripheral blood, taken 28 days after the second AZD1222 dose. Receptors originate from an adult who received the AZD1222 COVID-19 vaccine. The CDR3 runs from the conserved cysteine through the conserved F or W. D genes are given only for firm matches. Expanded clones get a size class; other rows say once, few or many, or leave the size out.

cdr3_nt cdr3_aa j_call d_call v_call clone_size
TGTGCCAGCAGTTACCTCCGTCGCGCCTCTGGAAACACCATATATTTT CASSYLRRASGNTIYF TRBJ1-3 - TRBV6-2/TRBV6-3 -
TGTGCCAGCAGTGAAAACGGACGCTCTGGAAACACCATATATTTT CASSENGRSGNTIYF TRBJ1-3 - TRBV6-1 -
TGTGCCAGCAGTACCACCGGGACTATGAAGCGCTTCGAGCAGTACTTC CASSTTGTMKRFEQYF TRBJ2-7 TRBD2 TRBV27 few
TGTGCCAGCAGTCCGTCCGTAGATCAGCCCCAGCATTTT CASSPSVDQPQHF TRBJ1-5 - TRBV12-3/TRBV12-4 few
TGTGCCACCAGCAGAGCAGGGTTCGGTGAAGCTTTCTTT CATSRAGFGEAFF TRBJ1-1 - TRBV15 once
TGTGCCAGCACCATACGGGGACAGCCCCAGCATTTT CASTIRGQPQHF TRBJ1-5 - TRBV6-6 once
TGCGCCAGCAGCTTATTGGGGACTGGAAACACCATATATTTT CASSLLGTGNTIYF TRBJ1-3 - TRBV5-1 -
TGTGCCAGCTCACCAAGGGGAAGCACTGAAGCTTTCTTT CASSPRGSTEAFF TRBJ1-1 - TRBV18 -
TGTGCCAGCAGCGCACGACTAGAAGCGTGGCACAATGAGCAGTTCTTC CASSARLEAWHNEQFF TRBJ2-1 - TRBV9 -
TGTGCCACCAGTGATTTTAGAACCGGGGAGCTGTTTTTT CATSDFRTGELFF TRBJ2-2 - TRBV24-1 once
TGCGCCAGCAGAACGACTAGCGGGGGGGCAGATACGCAGTATTTT CASRTTSGGADTQYF TRBJ2-3 TRBD2 TRBV5-1 -
TGTGCCAGCAGACCCAACAGGGATCCGAAGAACACCATATATTTT CASRPNRDPKNTIYF TRBJ1-3 - TRBV27 once
TGTGCCAGTAGCCCGAGACATTCGGGCCTGGGGGCCTACGAGCAGTACTTC CASSPRHSGLGAYEQYF TRBJ2-7 - TRBV19 -
TGTGCCAGCAGCCAAGGAAGACAGGGGGCAAGAAAACATGGCTACACCTTC CASSQGRQGARKHGYTF TRBJ1-2 TRBD1 TRBV14 -
TGTGCCAGCAGCTTAGCCCCGACAGGCCCCGGCTACACCTTC CASSLAPTGPGYTF TRBJ1-2 - TRBV7-9 -
TGTGCCAGCACCCTTCGGGAGCGGGGAGAGCAGTACTTC CASTLRERGEQYF TRBJ2-7 TRBD2 TRBV7-8 -
TGTGCCAGCAGCTTGCAGGCGATGAACACTGAAGCTTTCTTT CASSLQAMNTEAFF TRBJ1-1 - TRBV11-2 -